This is a list of T cell receptor beta chains from one sample in a study of blood T cells in healthy people across ages. TCRdb re-derived calls from the 5' RACE reads in MiXCR, one entry per CDR3 protein. The table lists approximately 1,100,000 distinct CDR3 sequences, 45% of them singletons, with approximately 19% in the top ten. Sequencing was done on a sample of blood. The receptors come from a woman aged 55-69 years in good health. CDR3s include the opening cysteine and the closing phenylalanine or tryptophan. The D gene is left open where the match is weak. Clone size, where shown, is once, few, many, or a class for clones that have expanded.

d_call: -; clone_size: -; v_call: TRBV29-1; j_call: TRBJ2-7; cdr3_aa: CSVVGFLDSYEQYF; cdr3_nt: TGCAGCGTTGTTGGTTTCTTGGACTCCTACGAGCAGTACTTC
d_call: TRBD1; clone_size: many; v_call: TRBV2; j_call: TRBJ2-3; cdr3_aa: CARGQGDTQYF; cdr3_nt: TGTGCCAGAGGACAGGGGGATACGCAGTATTTT
d_call: -; clone_size: -; v_call: TRBV12-3/TRBV12-4; j_call: TRBJ2-3; cdr3_aa: CASSPSSEVTQYF; cdr3_nt: TGTGCCAGCAGCCCCTCTAGCGAAGTTACGCAGTATTTT
d_call: -; clone_size: once; v_call: TRBV18; j_call: TRBJ2-7; cdr3_aa: CASSPPDIPEQYF; cdr3_nt: TGTGCCAGCTCACCCCCTGACATTCCCGAGCAGTACTTC
d_call: -; clone_size: once; v_call: TRBV20-1; j_call: TRBJ2-5; cdr3_aa: CSASGPQGETQYF; cdr3_nt: TGCAGTGCTAGCGGCCCCCAGGGAGAGACCCAGTACTTC
d_call: -; clone_size: -; v_call: TRBV15; j_call: TRBJ2-5; cdr3_aa: CATSVPDRTNPIGETQYF; cdr3_nt: TGTGCCACCAGCGTTCCGGACAGAACTAACCCGATCGGGGAGACCCAGTACTTC
d_call: TRBD2; clone_size: few; v_call: TRBV7-2; j_call: TRBJ2-3; cdr3_aa: CASSGEHRGTSGKNTQYF; cdr3_nt: TGTGCCAGCAGCGGGGAACATAGGGGGACTAGCGGGAAAAATACGCAGTATTTT
d_call: TRBD2; clone_size: few; v_call: TRBV20-1; j_call: TRBJ2-7; cdr3_aa: CSARDSTSGVSYEQYF; cdr3_nt: TGCAGTGCTAGAGATTCGACTAGCGGGGTCTCCTACGAGCAGTACTTC
d_call: TRBD1; clone_size: few; v_call: TRBV5-4; j_call: TRBJ2-1; cdr3_aa: CASSWDRDDNEQFF; cdr3_nt: TGTGCCAGCAGCTGGGACAGGGATGACAATGAGCAGTTCTTC
d_call: -; clone_size: few; v_call: TRBV2; j_call: TRBJ2-5; cdr3_aa: CASSVTTVGGRETQYF; cdr3_nt: TGTGCCAGCAGTGTCACGACCGTTGGGGGCAGGGAGACCCAGTACTTC
d_call: -; clone_size: -; v_call: TRBV7-8; j_call: TRBJ2-1; cdr3_aa: CASSLVRTVNNEQFF; cdr3_nt: TGTGCCAGCAGCTTAGTAAGAACGGTGAATAATGAGCAGTTCTTC
d_call: -; clone_size: many; v_call: TRBV10-3; j_call: TRBJ2-5; cdr3_aa: CAISERPGETQYF; cdr3_nt: TGTGCCATCAGTGAGAGGCCCGGGGAGACCCAGTACTTC
d_call: TRBD2; clone_size: -; v_call: TRBV27; j_call: TRBJ2-1; cdr3_aa: CASSYGTSPNNEQFF; cdr3_nt: TGTGCCAGCAGTTATGGGACTAGCCCAAACAATGAGCAGTTCTTC
d_call: -; clone_size: few; v_call: TRBV28; j_call: TRBJ2-5; cdr3_aa: CASSFRPGAGTQYF; cdr3_nt: TGTGCCAGCAGTTTTCGTCCTGGGGCCGGGACCCAGTACTTC
d_call: TRBD2; clone_size: once; v_call: TRBV3-1; j_call: TRBJ2-7; cdr3_aa: CASSQKFRGLAGDLSEQYF; cdr3_nt: TGTGCCAGCAGCCAAAAATTTCGGGGACTAGCGGGAGATCTATCCGAGCAGTACTTC
d_call: TRBD2; clone_size: -; v_call: TRBV12-3/TRBV12-4; j_call: TRBJ2-3; cdr3_aa: CASSIGLASTDTQYF; cdr3_nt: TGTGCCAGCAGTATCGGACTAGCTAGCACAGATACGCAGTATTTT
d_call: -; clone_size: few; v_call: TRBV27; j_call: TRBJ2-7; cdr3_aa: CASSSPGRVGHEQYF; cdr3_nt: TGTGCCAGCAGTTCCCCCGGTAGGGTGGGACACGAGCAGTACTTC
d_call: -; clone_size: -; v_call: TRBV6-5; j_call: TRBJ2-1; cdr3_aa: CASSYGTLNEQFF; cdr3_nt: TGTGCCAGCAGTTACGGGACACTCAATGAGCAGTTCTTC
d_call: TRBD2; clone_size: many; v_call: TRBV4-1; j_call: TRBJ2-1; cdr3_aa: CASSHGLAGGQNEQFF; cdr3_nt: TGCGCCAGCAGCCATGGACTAGCGGGAGGACAAAATGAGCAGTTCTTC
d_call: -; clone_size: -; v_call: TRBV5-4; j_call: TRBJ2-7; cdr3_aa: CASSLQGPGYEQYF; cdr3_nt: TGTGCCAGCAGCTTGCAGGGCCCTGGGTACGAGCAGTACTTC
d_call: -; clone_size: -; v_call: TRBV6-6; j_call: TRBJ1-3; cdr3_aa: CASSYSEGLSGNTIYF; cdr3_nt: TGTGCCAGCAGTTACTCGGAGGGACTCTCTGGAAACACCATATATTTT
d_call: TRBD2; clone_size: once; v_call: TRBV7-3; j_call: TRBJ2-6; cdr3_aa: CASSLGSGRGGSGANVLTF; cdr3_nt: TGTGCCAGCAGCTTGGGTAGCGGGAGAGGCGGGTCTGGGGCCAACGTCCTGACTTTC
d_call: -; clone_size: -; v_call: TRBV15; j_call: TRBJ2-7; cdr3_aa: CATSEGHLIYEQYF; cdr3_nt: TGTGCCACCAGCGAGGGACACTTAATTTACGAGCAGTACTTC
d_call: -; clone_size: -; v_call: TRBV6-1; j_call: TRBJ2-3; cdr3_aa: CASSDSLAAWDTQYF; cdr3_nt: TGTGCCAGCAGTGATTCTTTGGCGGCCTGGGATACGCAGTATTTT
d_call: TRBD2; clone_size: few; v_call: TRBV27; j_call: TRBJ2-7; cdr3_aa: CASSPMASGGYEQYF; cdr3_nt: TGTGCCAGCAGTCCCATGGCCAGCGGGGGCTACGAGCAGTACTTC
d_call: TRBD1; clone_size: -; v_call: TRBV5-1; j_call: TRBJ2-5; cdr3_aa: CASSPQGWFQETQYF; cdr3_nt: TGCGCCAGCAGCCCACAGGGGTGGTTCCAAGAGACCCAGTACTTC
d_call: -; clone_size: few; v_call: TRBV4-1; j_call: TRBJ2-7; cdr3_aa: CASSARDPIYEQYF; cdr3_nt: TGCGCCAGCAGCGCCCGGGACCCGATCTACGAGCAGTACTTC
d_call: TRBD1; clone_size: -; v_call: TRBV20-1; j_call: TRBJ1-2; cdr3_aa: CSAKVGQGSNYGYTF; cdr3_nt: TGCAGTGCCAAAGTGGGACAGGGGAGTAACTATGGCTACACCTTC
d_call: -; clone_size: -; v_call: TRBV7-8; j_call: TRBJ1-5; cdr3_aa: CASSLGLSTGQPQHF; cdr3_nt: TGTGCCAGCAGCTTAGGGCTTAGTACGGGTCAGCCCCAGCATTTT
d_call: -; clone_size: few; v_call: TRBV25-1; j_call: TRBJ1-4; cdr3_aa: CASGPGGLGEKLFF; cdr3_nt: TGTGCCAGCGGCCCTGGGGGGCTTGGTGAAAAACTGTTTTTT
d_call: -; clone_size: -; v_call: TRBV2; j_call: TRBJ1-4; cdr3_aa: CASSEARRRRNEKLFF; cdr3_nt: TGTGCCAGCAGTGAAGCCAGAAGGAGACGTAATGAAAAACTGTTTTTT
d_call: -; clone_size: -; v_call: TRBV15; j_call: TRBJ2-1; cdr3_aa: CATSTPDIEETQFF; cdr3_nt: TGTGCCACCAGCACACCTGACATTGAAGAGACCCAGTTCTTC
d_call: -; clone_size: once; v_call: TRBV20-1; j_call: TRBJ1-6; cdr3_aa: CSATSSWGNSPLHF; cdr3_nt: TGCAGTGCGACGTCCTCATGGGGTAATTCACCCCTCCACTTT
d_call: -; clone_size: -; v_call: TRBV2; j_call: TRBJ2-1; cdr3_aa: CASSEVRTVTNEQFF; cdr3_nt: TGTGCCAGCAGTGAAGTCCGGACAGTAACCAATGAGCAGTTCTTC
d_call: -; clone_size: -; v_call: TRBV28; j_call: TRBJ2-7; cdr3_aa: CASSLPDGNYEQYF; cdr3_nt: TGTGCCAGCAGTTTGCCTGACGGCAACTACGAGCAGTACTTC
d_call: -; clone_size: -; v_call: TRBV11-3; j_call: TRBJ2-1; cdr3_aa: CASSPCEGIEQFF; cdr3_nt: TGTGCCAGCAGCCCCTGTGAGGGGATTGAGCAGTTCTTC
d_call: -; clone_size: once; v_call: TRBV6-1; j_call: TRBJ2-2; cdr3_aa: CASVGRDSKWGELFF; cdr3_nt: TGTGCCAGCGTGGGCCGCGACAGCAAGTGGGGGGAGCTGTTTTTT
d_call: -; clone_size: -; v_call: TRBV5-6; j_call: TRBJ2-6; cdr3_aa: CASSLLGTPSPGANVLTF; cdr3_nt: TGTGCCAGCAGCTTACTGGGGACACCCAGTCCGGGGGCCAACGTCCTGACTTTC
d_call: -; clone_size: few; v_call: TRBV5-6; j_call: TRBJ2-7; cdr3_aa: CASSDIRTYEQYF; cdr3_nt: TGTGCCAGCAGCGACATACGAACCTACGAGCAGTACTTC
d_call: -; clone_size: few; v_call: TRBV7-3; j_call: TRBJ2-1; cdr3_aa: CASSPIARNEQFF; cdr3_nt: TGTGCCAGCAGCCCGATAGCCCGCAATGAGCAGTTCTTC